This T cell receptor beta chain was sequenced in a study of blood T cell repertoires in COVID-19. Germline V gene sequence: CDR1 LGHDT, CDR2 YNNKEL (reference sequence). The CDR3 is 14 residues long. J was trimmed by 5 bases and V by 0 bases; bases with no gene match: 3. Data came from immunoSEQ multiplex PCR; TCRdb stores just in-frame clones and leaves some out. The table has about 200,000 clones, over 70% seen once; the top ten hold 7% to 10%. The chain has TRBV3-1 (or the pseudogene TRBV3-2) and TRBJ1-2; 7 positions agree with TRBD1. The material sequenced was peripheral blood. The sequence derives from a woman aged 45-65 years with acute or convalescent COVID-19. CDR3 sequence: CASSQETGRYGYTF. The CDR3 nucleotides read TGTGCCAGCAGCCAAGAGACAGGGCGTTATGGCTACACCTTC.